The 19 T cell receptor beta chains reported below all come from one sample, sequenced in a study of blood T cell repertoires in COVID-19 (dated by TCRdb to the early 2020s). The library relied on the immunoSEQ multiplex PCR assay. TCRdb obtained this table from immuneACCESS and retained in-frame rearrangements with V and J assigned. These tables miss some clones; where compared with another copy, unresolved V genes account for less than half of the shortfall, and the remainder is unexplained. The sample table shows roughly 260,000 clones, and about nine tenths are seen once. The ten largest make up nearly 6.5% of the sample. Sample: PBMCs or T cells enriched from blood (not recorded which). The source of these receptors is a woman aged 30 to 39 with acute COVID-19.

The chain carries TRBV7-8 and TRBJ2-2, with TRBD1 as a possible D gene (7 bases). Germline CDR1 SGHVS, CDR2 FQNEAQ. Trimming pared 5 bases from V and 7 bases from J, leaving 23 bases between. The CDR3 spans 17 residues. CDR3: CASSPRTGGDLGGELFF. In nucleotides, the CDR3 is TGTGCCAGCAGCCCACGGACAGGAGGGGATTTAGGCGGGGAGCTGTTTTTT.

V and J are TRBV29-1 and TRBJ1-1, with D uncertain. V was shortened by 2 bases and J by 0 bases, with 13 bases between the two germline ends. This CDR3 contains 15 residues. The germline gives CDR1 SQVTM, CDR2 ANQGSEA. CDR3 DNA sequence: TGCAGCGTTGAACCTATCCCGGGGATGAACACTGAAGCTTTCTTT. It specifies CSVEPIPGMNTEAFF.

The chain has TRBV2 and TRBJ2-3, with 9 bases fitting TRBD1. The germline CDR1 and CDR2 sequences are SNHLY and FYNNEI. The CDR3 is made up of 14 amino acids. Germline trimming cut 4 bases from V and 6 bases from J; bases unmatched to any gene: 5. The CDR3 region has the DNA TGTGCCAGCAGTGCCGGGACAGGGATGGATACGCAGTATTTT. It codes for CASSAGTGMDTQYF.

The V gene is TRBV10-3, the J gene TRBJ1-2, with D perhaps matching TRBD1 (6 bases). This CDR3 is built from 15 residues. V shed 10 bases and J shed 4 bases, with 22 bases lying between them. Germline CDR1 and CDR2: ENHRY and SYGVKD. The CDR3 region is CATLNAGALLYGYTF. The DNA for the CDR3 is TGTGCCACCCTAAATGCGGGGGCCCTACTCTATGGCTACACCTTC.

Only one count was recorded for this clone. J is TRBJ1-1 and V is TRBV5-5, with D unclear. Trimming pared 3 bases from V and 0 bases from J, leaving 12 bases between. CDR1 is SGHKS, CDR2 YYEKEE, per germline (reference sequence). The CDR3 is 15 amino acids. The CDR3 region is CASSWRDGMNTEAFF. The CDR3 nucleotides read TGTGCCAGCAGCTGGAGGGATGGCATGAACACTGAAGCTTTCTTT.

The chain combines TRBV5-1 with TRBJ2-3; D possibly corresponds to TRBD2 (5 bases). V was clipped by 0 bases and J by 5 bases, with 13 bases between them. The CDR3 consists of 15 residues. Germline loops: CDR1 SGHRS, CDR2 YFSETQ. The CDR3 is CASSLALASQDTQYF. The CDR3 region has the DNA TGCGCCAGCAGCTTGGCCCTAGCTTCCCAAGATACGCAGTATTTT.

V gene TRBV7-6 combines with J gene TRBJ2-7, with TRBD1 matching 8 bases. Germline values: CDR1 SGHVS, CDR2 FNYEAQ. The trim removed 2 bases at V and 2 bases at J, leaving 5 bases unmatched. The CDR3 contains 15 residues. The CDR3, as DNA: TGTGCCAGCAGCTTATACGGGACAGGTACCTACGAGCAGTACTTC. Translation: CASSLYGTGTYEQYF.

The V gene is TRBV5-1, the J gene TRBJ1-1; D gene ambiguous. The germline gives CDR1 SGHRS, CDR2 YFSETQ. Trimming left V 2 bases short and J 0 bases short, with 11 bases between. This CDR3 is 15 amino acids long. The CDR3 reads CASSLASGMNTEAFF. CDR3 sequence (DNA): TGCGCCAGCAGCTTAGCCTCGGGGATGAACACTGAAGCTTTCTTT.

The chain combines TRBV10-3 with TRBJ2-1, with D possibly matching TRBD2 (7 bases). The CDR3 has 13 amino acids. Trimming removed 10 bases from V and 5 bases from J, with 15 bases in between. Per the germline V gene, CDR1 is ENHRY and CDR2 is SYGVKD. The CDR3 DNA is TGTGCCACCGGAGGGGGGGCGAACAATGAGCAGTTCTTC. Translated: CATGGGANNEQFF.

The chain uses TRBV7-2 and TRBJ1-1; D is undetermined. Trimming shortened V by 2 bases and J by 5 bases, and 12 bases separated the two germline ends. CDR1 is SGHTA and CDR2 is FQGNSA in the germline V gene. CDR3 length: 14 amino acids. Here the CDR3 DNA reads TGTGCCAGCAGCTTAAAAATGGGGAGAACTGAAGCTTTCTTT. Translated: CASSLKMGRTEAFF.

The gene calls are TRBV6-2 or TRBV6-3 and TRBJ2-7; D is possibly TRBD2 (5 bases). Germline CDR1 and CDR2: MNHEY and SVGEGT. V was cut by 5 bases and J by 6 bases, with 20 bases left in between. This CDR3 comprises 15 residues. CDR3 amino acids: CASSAGLALGSEQYF. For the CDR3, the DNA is TGTGCCAGCAGTGCCGGACTGGCATTGGGCAGCGAGCAGTACTTC.

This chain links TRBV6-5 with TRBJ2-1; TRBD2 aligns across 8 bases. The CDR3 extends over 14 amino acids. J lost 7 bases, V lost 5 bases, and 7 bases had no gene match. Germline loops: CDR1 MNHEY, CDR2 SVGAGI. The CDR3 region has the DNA TGTGCCAGCAGTCCCCGGGGGGGGCGGAATGAGCAGTTCTTC. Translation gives CASSPRGGRNEQFF.

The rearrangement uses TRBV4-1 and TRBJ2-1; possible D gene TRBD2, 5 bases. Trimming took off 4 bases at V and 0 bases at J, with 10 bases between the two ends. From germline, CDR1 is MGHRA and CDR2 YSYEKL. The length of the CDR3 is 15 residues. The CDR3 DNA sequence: TGCGCCAGCAGCCTGGCGGGCAGCTCCTACAATGAGCAGTTCTTC. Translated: CASSLAGSSYNEQFF.

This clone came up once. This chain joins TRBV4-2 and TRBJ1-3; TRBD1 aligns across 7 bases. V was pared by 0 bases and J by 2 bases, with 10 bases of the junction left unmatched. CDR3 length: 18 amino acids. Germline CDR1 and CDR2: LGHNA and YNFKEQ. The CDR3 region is CASSQDLPMTGTGNTIYF. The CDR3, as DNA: TGTGCCAGCAGCCAAGATCTCCCGATGACAGGGACTGGAAACACCATATATTTT.

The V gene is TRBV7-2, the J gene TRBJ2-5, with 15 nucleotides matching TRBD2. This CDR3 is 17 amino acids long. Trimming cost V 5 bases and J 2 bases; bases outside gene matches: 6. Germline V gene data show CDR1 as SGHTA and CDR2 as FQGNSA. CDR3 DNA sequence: TGTGCCAGCAGCGGACTAGCGGGAGGGAGGGGGCAAGAGACCCAGTACTTC. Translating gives CASSGLAGGRGQETQYF.

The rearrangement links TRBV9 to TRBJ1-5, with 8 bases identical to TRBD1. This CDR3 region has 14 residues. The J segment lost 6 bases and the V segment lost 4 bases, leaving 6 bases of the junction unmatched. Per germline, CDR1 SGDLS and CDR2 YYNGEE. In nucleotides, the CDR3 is TGTGCCAGCAGCTTGACAGGGGAAGGTCAGCCCCAGCATTTT. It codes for CASSLTGEGQPQHF. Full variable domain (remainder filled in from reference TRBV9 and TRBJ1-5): DSGVTQTPKHLITATGQRVTLRCSPRSGDLSVYWYQQSLDQGLQFLIQYYNGEERAKGNILERFSAQQFPDLHSELNLSSLELGDSALYFCASSLTGEGQPQHFGDGTRLSIL.

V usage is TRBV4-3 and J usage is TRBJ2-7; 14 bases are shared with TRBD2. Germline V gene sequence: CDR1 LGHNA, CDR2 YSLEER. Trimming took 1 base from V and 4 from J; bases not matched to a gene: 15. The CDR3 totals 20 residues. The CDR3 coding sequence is TGCGCCAGCAGCCAAGCGACTAGCGGGAGGGACCTACCCCGGGCATACGAGCAGTACTTC. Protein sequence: CASSQATSGRDLPRAYEQYF.

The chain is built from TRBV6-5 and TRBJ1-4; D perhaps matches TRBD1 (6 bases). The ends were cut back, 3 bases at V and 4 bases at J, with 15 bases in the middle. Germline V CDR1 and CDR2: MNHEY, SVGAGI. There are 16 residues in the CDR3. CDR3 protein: CASSYLRTAINEKLFF. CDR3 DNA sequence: TGTGCCAGCAGTTATCTGCGGACAGCTATTAATGAAAAACTGTTTTTT.

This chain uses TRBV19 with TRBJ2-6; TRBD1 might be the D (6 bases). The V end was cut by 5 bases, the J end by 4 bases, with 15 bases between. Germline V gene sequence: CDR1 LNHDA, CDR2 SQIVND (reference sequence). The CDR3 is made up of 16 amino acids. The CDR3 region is CASSLLTGSGANVLTF. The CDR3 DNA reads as TGTGCCAGTAGTCTCCTGACAGGATCAGGGGCCAACGTCCTGACTTTC. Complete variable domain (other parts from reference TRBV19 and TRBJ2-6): DGGITQSPKYLFRKEGQNVTLSCEQNLNHDAMYWYRQDPGQGLRLIYYSQIVNDFQKGDIAEGYSVSREKKESFPLTVTSAQKNPTAFYLCASSLLTGSGANVLTFGAGSRLTVL.